Included here is one T cell receptor (beta chain) sequence, with context. Its specificity is unknown. The sample is drawn from a study of cytomegalovirus exposure and HLA in healthy donors. Overall study results and limits: An observed cluster of highly shared sequence variants was recorded as a likely sequencing artifact. Available immune exposure information was restricted to CMV serostatus only. Most TCR sequences were uncommon, yet certain public TCRs appeared in many donors.

It was with 60 Vbeta and 13 Jbeta primers that the PCR ran. TCRdb's table, derived via immunoSEQ multiplex PCR, lists solely in-frame clones and lacks some. This table has approximately 130,000 clones, about 81% appearing once. Germline lookup yields CDR1 MNHEY and CDR2 SMNVEV (reference sequence). CDR3 length: 23 amino acids. The trim removed 6 bases at V and 2 bases at J, leaving 29 bases unmatched. This receptor was identified in a middle-aged woman in good health and CMV-seropositive. Sequenced material: PBMCs. This sequence joins TRBV27 and TRBJ2-1; 9 nucleotides match TRBD2. CDR3 bases: TGTGCCAGCAGACTTCCTAGGGCTCGACTAGCGGTAACAAACGGACCCACCTACAATGAGCAGTTCTTC. It is translated as CASRLPRARLAVTNGPTYNEQFF.